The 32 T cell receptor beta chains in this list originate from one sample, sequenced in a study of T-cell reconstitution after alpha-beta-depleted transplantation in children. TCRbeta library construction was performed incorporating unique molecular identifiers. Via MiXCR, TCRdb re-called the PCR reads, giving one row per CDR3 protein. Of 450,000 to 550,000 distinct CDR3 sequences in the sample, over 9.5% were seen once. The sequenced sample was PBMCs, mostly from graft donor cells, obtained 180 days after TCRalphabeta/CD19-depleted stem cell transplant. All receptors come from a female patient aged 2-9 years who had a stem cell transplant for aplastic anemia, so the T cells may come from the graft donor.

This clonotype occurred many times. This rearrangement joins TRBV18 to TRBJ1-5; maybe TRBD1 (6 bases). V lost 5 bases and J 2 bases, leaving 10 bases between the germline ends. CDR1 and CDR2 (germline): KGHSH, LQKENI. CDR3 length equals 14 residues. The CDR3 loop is CASSRGFCNQPQHF. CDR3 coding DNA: TGTGCCAGCTCAAGGGGGTTTTGCAATCAGCCCCAGCATTTT.

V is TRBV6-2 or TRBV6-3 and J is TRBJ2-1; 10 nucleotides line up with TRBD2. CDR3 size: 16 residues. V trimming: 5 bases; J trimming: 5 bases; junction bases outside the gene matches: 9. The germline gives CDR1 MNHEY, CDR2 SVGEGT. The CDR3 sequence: CASSPPSGRVDNEQFF. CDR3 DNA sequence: TGTGCCAGCAGTCCCCCTAGCGGGAGAGTCGACAATGAGCAGTTCTTC.

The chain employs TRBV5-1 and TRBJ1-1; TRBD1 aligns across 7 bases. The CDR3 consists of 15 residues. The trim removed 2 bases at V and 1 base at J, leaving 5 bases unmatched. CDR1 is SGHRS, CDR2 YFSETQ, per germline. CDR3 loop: CASSFRGTENTEAFF. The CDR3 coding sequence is TGCGCCAGCAGCTTTCGAGGGACAGAGAACACTGAAGCTTTCTTT.

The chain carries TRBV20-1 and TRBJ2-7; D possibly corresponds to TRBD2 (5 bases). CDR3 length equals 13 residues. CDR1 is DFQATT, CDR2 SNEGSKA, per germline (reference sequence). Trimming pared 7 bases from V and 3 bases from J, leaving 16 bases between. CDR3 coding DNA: TGCAGTGTGGTGGCAGGAGGATTCTACGAGCAGTACTTC. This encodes CSVVAGGFYEQYF.

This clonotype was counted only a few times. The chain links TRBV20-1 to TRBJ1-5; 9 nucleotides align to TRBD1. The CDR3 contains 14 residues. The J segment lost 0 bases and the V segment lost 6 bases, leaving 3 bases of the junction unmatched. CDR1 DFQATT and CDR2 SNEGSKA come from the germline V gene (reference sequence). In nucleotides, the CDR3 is TGCAGTGCCCCGGACAGGGGTAGCAATCAGCCCCAGCATTTT. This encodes CSAPDRGSNQPQHF.

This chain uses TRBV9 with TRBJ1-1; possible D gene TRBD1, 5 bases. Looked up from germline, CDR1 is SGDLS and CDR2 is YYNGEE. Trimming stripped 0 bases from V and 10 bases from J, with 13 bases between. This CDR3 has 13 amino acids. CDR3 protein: CASSVVQGTGAFF. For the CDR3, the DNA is TGTGCCAGCAGCGTAGTTCAGGGTACGGGAGCTTTCTTT.

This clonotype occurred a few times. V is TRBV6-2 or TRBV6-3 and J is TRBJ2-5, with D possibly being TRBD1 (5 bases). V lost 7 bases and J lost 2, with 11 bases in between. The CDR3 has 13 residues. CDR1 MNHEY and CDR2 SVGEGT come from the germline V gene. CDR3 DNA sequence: TGTGCCAGCAACGGACATAAACAAGAGACCCAGTACTTC. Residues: CASNGHKQETQYF.

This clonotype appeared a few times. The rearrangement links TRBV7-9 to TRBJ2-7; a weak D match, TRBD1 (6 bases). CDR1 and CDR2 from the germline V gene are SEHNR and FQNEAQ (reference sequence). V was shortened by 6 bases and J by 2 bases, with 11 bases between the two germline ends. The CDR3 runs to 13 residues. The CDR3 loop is CASSTGTTYEQYV. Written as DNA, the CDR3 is TGTGCCAGCAGTACCGGGACAACCTACGAGCAGTACGTC.

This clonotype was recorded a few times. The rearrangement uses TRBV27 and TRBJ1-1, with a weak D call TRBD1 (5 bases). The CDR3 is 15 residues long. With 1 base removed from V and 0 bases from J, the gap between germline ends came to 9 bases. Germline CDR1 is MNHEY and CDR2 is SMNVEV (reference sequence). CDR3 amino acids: CASSLLGPMNTEAFF. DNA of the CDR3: TGTGCCAGCAGTTTATTGGGGCCAATGAACACTGAAGCTTTCTTT.

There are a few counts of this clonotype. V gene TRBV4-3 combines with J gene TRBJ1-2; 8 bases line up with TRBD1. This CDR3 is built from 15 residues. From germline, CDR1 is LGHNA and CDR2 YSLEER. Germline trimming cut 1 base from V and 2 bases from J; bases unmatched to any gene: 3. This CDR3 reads CASSQGQGLNYGYTF. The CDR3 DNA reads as TGCGCCAGCAGCCAAGGACAGGGGCTAAACTATGGCTACACCTTC.

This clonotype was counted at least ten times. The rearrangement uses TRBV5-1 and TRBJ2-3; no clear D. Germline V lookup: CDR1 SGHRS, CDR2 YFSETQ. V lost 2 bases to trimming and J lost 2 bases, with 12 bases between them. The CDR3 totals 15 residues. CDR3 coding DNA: TGCGCCAGCAGCTTCATAGGACCCGTCACAGATACGCAGTATTTT. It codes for CASSFIGPVTDTQYF.

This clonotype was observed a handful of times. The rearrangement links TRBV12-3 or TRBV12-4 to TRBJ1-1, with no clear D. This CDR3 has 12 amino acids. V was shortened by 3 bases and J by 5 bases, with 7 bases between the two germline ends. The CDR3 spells CASSLPSTEAFF. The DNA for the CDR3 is TGTGCCAGCAGTTTGCCGTCTACTGAAGCTTTCTTT.

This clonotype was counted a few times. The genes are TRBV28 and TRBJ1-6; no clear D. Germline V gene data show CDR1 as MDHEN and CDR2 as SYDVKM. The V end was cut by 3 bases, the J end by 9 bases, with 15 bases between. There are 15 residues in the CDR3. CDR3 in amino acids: CASSFVREVVSPLHF. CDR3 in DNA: TGTGCCAGCAGTTTCGTCCGGGAGGTAGTTTCACCCCTCCACTTT.

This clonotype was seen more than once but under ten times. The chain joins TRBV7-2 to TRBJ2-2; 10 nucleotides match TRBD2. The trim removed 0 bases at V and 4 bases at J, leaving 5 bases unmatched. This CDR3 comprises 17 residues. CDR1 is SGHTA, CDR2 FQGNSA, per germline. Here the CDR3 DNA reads TGTGCCAGCAGCTTAGCGCAACTAGCGGGAACCACCGGGGAGCTGTTTTTT. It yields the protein CASSLAQLAGTTGELFF.

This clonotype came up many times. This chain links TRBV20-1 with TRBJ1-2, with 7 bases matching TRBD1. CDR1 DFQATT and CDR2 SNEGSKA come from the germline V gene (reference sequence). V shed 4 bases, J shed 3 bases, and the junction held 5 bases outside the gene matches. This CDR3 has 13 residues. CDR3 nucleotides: TGCAGTGCTAACACAGGGGCTGACTATGGCTACACCTTC. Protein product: CSANTGADYGYTF.

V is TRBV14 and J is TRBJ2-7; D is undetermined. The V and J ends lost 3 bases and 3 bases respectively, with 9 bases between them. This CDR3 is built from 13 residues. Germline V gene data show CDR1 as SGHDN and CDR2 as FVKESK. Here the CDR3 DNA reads TGTGCCAGCAGCCATTTAAACAGCTACGAGCAGTACGTC. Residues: CASSHLNSYEQYV.

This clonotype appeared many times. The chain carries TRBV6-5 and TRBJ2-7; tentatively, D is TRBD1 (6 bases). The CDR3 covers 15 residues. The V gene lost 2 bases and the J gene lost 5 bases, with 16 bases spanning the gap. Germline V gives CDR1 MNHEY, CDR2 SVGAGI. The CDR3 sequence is CASSYVQGRNNEQYF. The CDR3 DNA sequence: TGTGCCAGCAGTTACGTACAGGGAAGGAACAACGAGCAGTACTTC.

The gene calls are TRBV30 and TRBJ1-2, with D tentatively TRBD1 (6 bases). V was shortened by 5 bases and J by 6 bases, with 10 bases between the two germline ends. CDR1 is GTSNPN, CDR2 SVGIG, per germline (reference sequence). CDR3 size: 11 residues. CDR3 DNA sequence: TGTGCCTGGTTCACAGGGAATGGCTACACCTTC. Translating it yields CAWFTGNGYTF.

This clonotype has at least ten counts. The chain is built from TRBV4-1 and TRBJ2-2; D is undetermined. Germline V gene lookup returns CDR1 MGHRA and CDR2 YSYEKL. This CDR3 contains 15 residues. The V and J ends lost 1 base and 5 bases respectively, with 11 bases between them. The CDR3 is CASSQGDLDTGELFF. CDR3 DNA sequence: TGCGCCAGCAGCCAAGGCGATTTGGATACCGGGGAGCTGTTTTTT.

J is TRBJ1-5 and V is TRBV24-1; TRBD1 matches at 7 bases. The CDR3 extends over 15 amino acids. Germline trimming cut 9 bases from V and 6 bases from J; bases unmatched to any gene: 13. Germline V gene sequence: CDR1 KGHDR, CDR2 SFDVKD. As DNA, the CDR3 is TGTGCCACCTTCGACCGCGACAGGGCGGGTCAGCCCCAGCATTTT. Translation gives CATFDRDRAGQPQHF.

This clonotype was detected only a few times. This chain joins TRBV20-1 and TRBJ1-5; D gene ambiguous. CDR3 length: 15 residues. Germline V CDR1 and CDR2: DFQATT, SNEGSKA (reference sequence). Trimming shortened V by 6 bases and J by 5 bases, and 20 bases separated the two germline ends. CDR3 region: CSADLTSRGDQPQHF. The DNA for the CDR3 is TGCAGTGCCGACTTGACATCCCGTGGGGATCAGCCCCAGCATTTT.

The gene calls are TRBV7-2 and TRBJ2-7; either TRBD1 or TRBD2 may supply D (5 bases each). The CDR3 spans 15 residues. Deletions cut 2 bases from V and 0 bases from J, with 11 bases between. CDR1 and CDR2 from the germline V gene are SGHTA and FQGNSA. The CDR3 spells CASSLSGRSSYEQYV. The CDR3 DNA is TGTGCCAGCAGCTTATCGGGACGGAGCTCCTACGAGCAGTACGTC.

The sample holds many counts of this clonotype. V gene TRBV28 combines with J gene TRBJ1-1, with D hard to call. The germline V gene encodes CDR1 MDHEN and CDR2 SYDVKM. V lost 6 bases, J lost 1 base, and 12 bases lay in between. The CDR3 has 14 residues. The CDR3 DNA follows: TGTGCCAGCAGAGTATCGCCAGAGAACACTGAAGCTTTCTTT. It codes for CASRVSPENTEAFF.

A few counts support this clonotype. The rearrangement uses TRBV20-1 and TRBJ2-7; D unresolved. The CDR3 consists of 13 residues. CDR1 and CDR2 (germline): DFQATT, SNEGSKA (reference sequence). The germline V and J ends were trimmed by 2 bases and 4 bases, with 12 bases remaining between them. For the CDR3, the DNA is TGCAGTGCTAGACCGCGAGAACCGTACGAGCAGTACTTC. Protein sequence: CSARPREPYEQYF.

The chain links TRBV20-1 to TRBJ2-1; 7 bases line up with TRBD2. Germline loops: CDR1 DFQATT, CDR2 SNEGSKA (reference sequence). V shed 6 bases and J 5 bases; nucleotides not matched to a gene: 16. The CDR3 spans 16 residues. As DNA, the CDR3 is TGCAGTGCGGGGACTATTCTTTCCCCTAGACACAATGAGCAGTTCTTC. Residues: CSAGTILSPRHNEQFF.

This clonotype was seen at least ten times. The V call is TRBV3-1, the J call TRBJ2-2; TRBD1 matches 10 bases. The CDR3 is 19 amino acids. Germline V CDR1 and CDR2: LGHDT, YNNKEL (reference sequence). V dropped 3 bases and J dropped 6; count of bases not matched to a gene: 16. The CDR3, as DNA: TGTGCCAGCAGCCAGTGGACAGGGGGACGAAGGGAGAGTCCCGGGGAGCTGTTTTTT. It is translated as CASSQWTGGRRESPGELFF.

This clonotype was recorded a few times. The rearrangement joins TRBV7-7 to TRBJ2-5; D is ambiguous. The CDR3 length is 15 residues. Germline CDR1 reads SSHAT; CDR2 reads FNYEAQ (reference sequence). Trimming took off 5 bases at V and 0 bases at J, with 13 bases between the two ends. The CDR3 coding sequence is TGTGCCAGCAGCCCCACCCCCGGGTACCAAGAGACCCAGTACTTC. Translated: CASSPTPGYQETQYF.

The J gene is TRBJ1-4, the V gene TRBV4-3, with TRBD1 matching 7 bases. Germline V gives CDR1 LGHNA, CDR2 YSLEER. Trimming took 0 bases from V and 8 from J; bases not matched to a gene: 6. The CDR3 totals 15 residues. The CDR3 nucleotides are TGCGCCAGCAGCCAAGATGGGGACAGAGGCGAAAAACTGTTTTTT. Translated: CASSQDGDRGEKLFF.

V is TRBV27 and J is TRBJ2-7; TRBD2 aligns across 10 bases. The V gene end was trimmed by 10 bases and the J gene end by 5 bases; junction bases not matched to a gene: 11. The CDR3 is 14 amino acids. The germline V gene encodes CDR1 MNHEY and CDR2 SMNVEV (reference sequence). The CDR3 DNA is TGTGCCAACGAAAAGCGGGAGGGCATGGACGAGCAGTACTTC. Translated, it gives CANEKREGMDEQYF.

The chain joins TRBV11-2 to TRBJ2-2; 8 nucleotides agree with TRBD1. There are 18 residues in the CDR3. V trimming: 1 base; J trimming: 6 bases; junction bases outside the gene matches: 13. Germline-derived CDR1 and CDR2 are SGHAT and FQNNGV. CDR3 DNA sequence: TGTGCCAGCAGCTTAGTAGGGGGCAGGGGGCGTAATGCCGGGGAGCTGTTTTTT. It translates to CASSLVGGRGRNAGELFF.

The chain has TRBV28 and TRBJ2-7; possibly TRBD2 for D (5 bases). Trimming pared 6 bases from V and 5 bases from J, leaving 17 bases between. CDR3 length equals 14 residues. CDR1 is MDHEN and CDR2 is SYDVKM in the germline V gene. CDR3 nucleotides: TGTGCCAGCAGGCCCGGGGTGGGCCCACACGAGCAGTACGTC. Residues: CASRPGVGPHEQYV.

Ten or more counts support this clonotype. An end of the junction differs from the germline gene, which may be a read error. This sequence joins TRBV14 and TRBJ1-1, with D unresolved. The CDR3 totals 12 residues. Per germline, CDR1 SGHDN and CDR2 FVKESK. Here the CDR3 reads CASSKDGGEAFF. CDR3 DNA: TGTGCCAGCAGCAAAGACGGCGGTGAAGCTTTCTTT.